Listed here are 31 T cell receptor beta chains from one sample, sequenced in a study of cytomegalovirus exposure and HLA in healthy donors (dated by TCRdb to 2016 to 2017). The method was the immunoSEQ multiplex PCR assay. For the multiplex PCR, a mixture combining 60 forward primers for TCR Vbeta segments and 13 reverse primers for TCR Jbeta segments was used. Entries here come from immuneACCESS through TCRdb and include only in-frame sequences with V and J called. Some clones fail to appear in such tables; in the studies checked, an unresolved V gene covers under half of the shortfall, and the cause of the remainder is unknown. This sample has under 150,000 clones in its table, and roughly four fifths of those were observed once. Approximately 11% of the sample is held by the ten biggest clonotypes. Input material: PBMCs. The receptor source for this set is a male donor in good health and CMV-seropositive.

V usage is TRBV5-1 and J usage is TRBJ2-7, with D possibly TRBD1 on 5 matching bases. Trimming removed 0 bases from V and 6 bases from J, with 16 bases in between. Germline V lookup: CDR1 SGHRS, CDR2 YFSETQ. The CDR3 runs 15 residues. CDR3 bases: TGCGCCAGCAGCTTGGATTCGTATCAGGGCGGCGAGCAGTACTTC. This sequence encodes CASSLDSYQGGEQYF.

A single count supports this clone. The J gene is TRBJ1-1, the V gene TRBV27; D possibly corresponds to TRBD1 (5 bases). Germline V gene lookup returns CDR1 MNHEY and CDR2 SMNVEV (reference sequence). CDR3 size: 13 residues. Trimming removed 6 bases from V and 4 bases from J, with 12 bases in between. CDR3 protein: CASSLRGSTEAFF. The DNA of the CDR3 is TGTGCCAGCAGCCTGCGGGGGTCCACTGAAGCTTTCTTT.

This clone is a singleton in its sample. This chain connects TRBV27 to TRBJ1-2; 7 bases align to TRBD1. CDR1 is MNHEY, CDR2 SMNVEV, per germline (reference sequence). This CDR3 contains 14 residues. V lost 4 bases to trimming and J lost 5 bases; unmatched junction nucleotides: 7. The CDR3 DNA reads as TGTGCCAGCAGTTCCAACAGGGGACGTTATGGCTACACCTTC. It encodes CASSSNRGRYGYTF.

The chain links TRBV5-1 to TRBJ1-2; D perhaps matches TRBD1 (6 bases). CDR1 and CDR2 from the germline V gene are SGHRS and YFSETQ. The CDR3 length is 14 residues. Trimming cost V 0 bases and J 7 bases, with 13 bases left between them. CDR3 loop: CASSLGSGVSGYTF. The CDR3 bases are TGCGCCAGCAGCTTGGGGTCAGGGGTGAGTGGCTACACCTTC.

The J gene is TRBJ2-7, the V gene TRBV30; D remains unclear. The germline V gene has CDR1 GTSNPN and CDR2 SVGIG (reference sequence). There are 12 residues in the CDR3. V lost 0 bases and J lost 3, with 6 bases in between. The CDR3 here is CAWSVNGYEQYF. The DNA of the CDR3 is TGTGCCTGGAGTGTAAACGGCTACGAGCAGTACTTC.

As to this clone: The same CDR3 is also encoded by other DNA sequences in this sample. The genes are TRBV7-9 and TRBJ2-3; the match to TRBD1 covers 10 bases. This CDR3 region has 15 residues. Germline assignment: CDR1 SEHNR and CDR2 FQNEAQ (reference sequence). With 6 bases clipped from V and 2 bases from J, the junction kept 5 bases outside the gene matches. CDR3 in amino acids: CASSPGQGNTDTQYF. As DNA, the CDR3 is TGTGCCAGCAGTCCGGGACAGGGGAACACAGATACGCAGTATTTT. The complete variable domain, with remaining parts taken from reference TRBV7-9 and TRBJ2-3, reads DTGVSQNPRHKITKRGQNVTFRCDPISEHNRLYWYRQTLGQGPEFLTYFQNEAQLEKSRLLSDRFSAERPKGSFSTLEIQRTEQGDSAMYLCASSPGQGNTDTQYFGPGTRLTVL.

This rearrangement joins TRBV5-1 to TRBJ1-4; 10 positions match TRBD1. Germline lookup yields CDR1 SGHRS and CDR2 YFSETQ. Losses at the gene ends were 3 bases for V and 7 bases for J; bases not matched to a gene: 12. The CDR3 spans 17 residues. CDR3 region: CASSYRDRGSAGEKLFF. CDR3 DNA sequence: TGCGCCAGCAGCTACCGGGACAGGGGTTCCGCTGGTGAAAAACTGTTTTTT.

The genes are TRBV2 and TRBJ2-5, with D uncertain. Trimming left V 0 bases short and J 3 bases short, with 11 bases between. From germline, CDR1 is SNHLY and CDR2 FYNNEI. The CDR3 runs 15 residues. This CDR3 reads CASSEALSTKETQYF. The CDR3 DNA reads as TGTGCCAGCAGTGAAGCCTTGTCGACAAAAGAGACCCAGTACTTC.

V is TRBV28 and J is TRBJ2-3, with 7 bases identical to TRBD2. The CDR3 runs 15 residues. The ends lost 3 bases at V and 6 bases at J; junction bases unmatched: 9. Germline V gene data show CDR1 as MDHEN and CDR2 as SYDVKM. CDR3 sequence (DNA): TGTGCCAGCAGTTTCCAAGGCGGGAGATCCGATACGCAGTATTTT. Its translation is CASSFQGGRSDTQYF.

The chain combines TRBV5-1 with TRBJ1-4, with TRBD1 matching over 7 bases. The V segment lost 4 bases and the J segment 5 bases; nucleotides outside the gene matches: 8. The CDR3 loop spans 15 amino acids. Germline V lookup: CDR1 SGHRS, CDR2 YFSETQ. DNA of the CDR3: TGCGCCAGCAGCCCCAACAGGGGTGGGAATGAAAAACTGTTTTTT. Encoded protein: CASSPNRGGNEKLFF.

The chain uses TRBV4-2 and TRBJ2-3; 10 nucleotides agree with TRBD2. Germline trimming cut 4 bases from V and 2 bases from J; bases unmatched to any gene: 9. Germline V gene sequence: CDR1 LGHNA, CDR2 YNFKEQ. The CDR3 length is 17 residues. The CDR3 loop is CASSRFGTSAATDTQYF. CDR3 nucleotides: TGTGCCAGCAGCCGGTTTGGGACTAGCGCGGCCACAGATACGCAGTATTTT.

The genes are TRBV5-1 and TRBJ1-1, with TRBD1 matching over 9 bases. V dropped 3 bases and J dropped 7; count of bases not matched to a gene: 7. Germline CDR1 SGHRS, CDR2 YFSETQ. The length of the CDR3 is 14 residues. The CDR3 region is CASSYLTGGDEAFF. In DNA form, the CDR3 reads TGCGCCAGCAGCTATCTGACAGGGGGGGATGAAGCTTTCTTT.

The V and J genes are TRBV6-5 and TRBJ2-2; the match to TRBD2 covers 12 bases. The CDR3 totals 15 residues. Trimming cost V 6 bases and J 5 bases; bases outside gene matches: 4. From germline, CDR1 is MNHEY and CDR2 SVGAGI. The CDR3 coding sequence is TGTGCCAGCAGCGCCGGGACTAGCGGGACCGGGGAGCTGTTTTTT. It translates to CASSAGTSGTGELFF.

The V gene is TRBV18, the J gene TRBJ1-3; a weak D match, TRBD1 (6 bases). This CDR3 is 19 amino acids long. Germline CDR1 and CDR2: KGHSH and LQKENI. V was shortened by 1 base and J by 0 bases, with 19 bases between the two germline ends. CDR3 residues: CASSPRTLQGPSSGNTIYF. CDR3 nucleotide sequence: TGTGCCAGCTCACCACGCACGCTACAGGGACCTAGCTCTGGAAACACCATATATTTT.

This chain links TRBV5-4 with TRBJ2-5; weak D call: TRBD2 (5 bases). The CDR3 loop spans 12 amino acids. Trimming pared 5 bases from V and 11 bases from J, leaving 16 bases between. Per the germline V gene, CDR1 is SGHNT and CDR2 is YYREEE (reference sequence). The CDR3 nucleotides are TGTGCCAGCAGTTGGGAAGTGGGAGAGCAGTACTTC. As protein: CASSWEVGEQYF.

The rearrangement uses TRBV11-1 and TRBJ2-5, with TRBD2 identical over 7 bases. The CDR3 consists of 17 residues. Germline lookup yields CDR1 SGHAT and CDR2 FQDESV (reference sequence). V dropped 1 base and J dropped 2; count of bases not matched to a gene: 10. CDR3 sequence (DNA): TGTGCCAGCAGCTTAGGGTTTGGCGGGGGTTTTCAAGAGACCCAGTACTTC. It is translated as CASSLGFGGGFQETQYF.

The V and J genes are TRBV4-2 and TRBJ2-3, with 10 nucleotides matching TRBD2. V was pared by 4 bases and J by 0 bases, with 22 bases of the junction left unmatched. This CDR3 has 22 residues. CDR1 is LGHNA and CDR2 is YNFKEQ in the germline V gene. CDR3 in DNA: TGTGCCAGCAGCCCTTTAGCGGGAGGTATTGTTCGTAGGGGGGATAGCACAGATACGCAGTATTTT. It encodes CASSPLAGGIVRRGDSTDTQYF.

The J gene is TRBJ2-7, the V gene TRBV19, with 8 bases lining up with TRBD2. The V segment lost 5 bases and the J segment 3 bases; nucleotides outside the gene matches: 6. Germline loops: CDR1 LNHDA, CDR2 SQIVND (reference sequence). CDR3 length: 14 residues. The CDR3 here is CASSPQRGFYEQYF. CDR3 nucleotide sequence: TGTGCCAGTAGTCCGCAGCGGGGGTTCTACGAGCAGTACTTC. Full variable domain (remainder filled in from reference TRBV19 and TRBJ2-7): DGGITQSPKYLFRKEGQNVTLSCEQNLNHDAMYWYRQDPGQGLRLIYYSQIVNDFQKGDIAEGYSVSREKKESFPLTVTSAQKNPTAFYLCASSPQRGFYEQYFGPGTRLTVT.

The gene calls are TRBV9 and TRBJ2-7; no firm D call. CDR1 SGDLS and CDR2 YYNGEE come from the germline V gene. V was trimmed by 0 bases and J by 2 bases, leaving 9 bases between them. CDR3 length equals 14 residues. DNA for the CDR3: TGTGCCAGCAGCGTAGGCCTGGAGACCTACGAGCAGTACTTC. Protein: CASSVGLETYEQYF.

The rearrangement links TRBV7-2 to TRBJ1-2; D is unclear. Trimming removed 5 bases at V and 8 bases at J, with 15 bases between. Germline V lookup: CDR1 SGHTA, CDR2 FQGNSA. The CDR3 sequence is 13 residues long. CDR3 amino acids: CASSPFNMAGYTF. CDR3 DNA sequence: TGTGCCAGCAGCCCTTTTAATATGGCCGGCTACACCTTC.

The chain is built from TRBV29-1 and TRBJ2-5; 12 bases map to TRBD1. With V trimmed by 7 bases and J by 4 bases, 13 bases remained unmatched. The CDR3 has 16 amino acids. The V gene's germline CDR1 is SQVTM and CDR2 ANQGSEA. The CDR3 protein is CSATGGGQGALETQYF. The CDR3 nucleotides read TGCAGCGCCACGGGCGGGGGACAGGGGGCTTTAGAGACCCAGTACTTC. Looking up the rest from reference TRBV29-1 and TRBJ2-5 gives the full variable domain: SAVISQKPSRDICQRGTSLTIQCQVDSQVTMMFWYRQQPGQSLTLIATANQGSEATYESGFVIDKFPISRPNLTFSTLTVSNMSPEDSSIYLCSATGGGQGALETQYFGPGTRLLVL.

This clone was found a few times. V and J are TRBV28 and TRBJ1-1, with 8 bases that match TRBD1. CDR1 is MDHEN and CDR2 is SYDVKM in the germline V gene. This CDR3 comprises 16 residues. The ends lost 3 bases at V and 4 bases at J; junction bases unmatched: 10. CDR3 amino acids: CASSFAPHRGSTEAFF. The CDR3 coding sequence is TGTGCCAGCAGTTTTGCCCCCCACAGGGGGAGCACTGAAGCTTTCTTT.

This clone has just one count. The chain couples TRBV2 to TRBJ1-5; 7 bases match TRBD1. The CDR3 loop spans 15 amino acids. In germline, CDR1 is SNHLY, CDR2 FYNNEI. The trim removed 6 bases at V and 9 bases at J, leaving 14 bases unmatched. The CDR3, as DNA: TGTGCCAGCAGCCCAGACAGGGAAAGACGGGGGCCCCAGCATTTT. Its protein product is CASSPDRERRGPQHF.

This chain connects TRBV5-8 to TRBJ2-5, with D possibly TRBD2 on 6 matching bases. The V end lost 0 bases, the J end lost 5 bases, and 8 bases lay between the germline ends. Germline CDR1 SGHTS, CDR2 YDEGEE. CDR3 length: 13 residues. CDR3 sequence reads: CASSLVRGETQYF. The CDR3 DNA reads as TGTGCCAGCAGCTTGGTTCGGGGGGAGACCCAGTACTTC.

For the CDR3, the DNA is TGTGCCAGCAGCCAAGAGAACTACCCTCCTACCTACAATGAGCAGTTCTTC. Its translation is CASSQENYPPTYNEQFF. The chain recombines TRBV4-2 with TRBJ2-1; D unclear. Germline CDR1 is LGHNA and CDR2 is YNFKEQ. Deletions cut 0 bases from V and 2 bases from J, with 14 bases between. This CDR3 contains 17 residues.

The chain employs TRBV5-4 and TRBJ2-2, with TRBD2 matching 8 bases. Unmatched junction bases numbered 4, after V lost 1 base and J lost 2 bases. Germline V gene data show CDR1 as SGHNT and CDR2 as YYREEE (reference sequence). This CDR3 region has 16 residues. CDR3 region: CASSLSSGRNTGELFF. The CDR3 region has the DNA TGTGCCAGCAGCTTGTCGAGCGGGAGAAACACCGGGGAGCTGTTTTTT.

This chain's CDR3 is CASSQTGQERYNEQFF. CDR3 DNA sequence: TGCGCCAGCAGCCAGACAGGACAGGAACGCTACAATGAGCAGTTCTTC. The chain has TRBV5-1 and TRBJ2-1, with 7 nucleotides matching TRBD1. With 4 bases clipped from V and 3 bases from J, the junction kept 10 bases outside the gene matches. Germline V gene data show CDR1 as SGHRS and CDR2 as YFSETQ. CDR3 length: 16 amino acids. Full variable domain (missing parts from reference TRBV5-1 and TRBJ2-1): KAGVTQTPRYLIKTRGQQVTLSCSPISGHRSVSWYQQTPGQGLQFLFEYFSETQRNKGNFPGRFSGRQFSNSRSEMNVSTLELGDSALYLCASSQTGQERYNEQFFGPGTRLTVL.

The V call is TRBV7-6, the J call TRBJ2-5; TRBD2 matches at 11 bases. After removal of 5 bases from V and 11 bases from J, the junction contained 13 bases not matched to a gene. CDR3 length: 15 amino acids. Germline V gene lookup returns CDR1 SGHVS and CDR2 FNYEAQ. Here the CDR3 reads CASSMGTSGPVEQYF. DNA for the CDR3: TGTGCCAGCAGCATGGGGACTAGCGGCCCGGTTGAGCAGTACTTC.

The J gene is TRBJ2-1, the V gene TRBV6-5; 7 bases match TRBD1. The CDR3 spans 13 residues. CDR1 is MNHEY, CDR2 SVGAGI, per germline. V was clipped by 3 bases and J by 6 bases; unmatched bases: 2. CDR3 region: CASSYDRANEQFF. The CDR3 bases are TGTGCCAGCAGTTATGACAGGGCCAATGAGCAGTTCTTC.

The chain uses TRBV5-6 and TRBJ1-5, with 10 positions matching TRBD1. V was pared by 0 bases and J by 7 bases, with 4 bases of the junction left unmatched. The CDR3 is made up of 15 amino acids. In germline, CDR1 is SGHDT, CDR2 YYEEEE. The CDR3 here is CASSLGQGAGQPQHF. CDR3 coding DNA: TGTGCCAGCAGCTTGGGACAGGGGGCAGGACAGCCCCAGCATTTT.

This clone was seen only once. The chain combines TRBV5-1 with TRBJ2-1; 7 nucleotides agree with TRBD2. This CDR3 contains 16 residues. From germline, CDR1 is SGHRS and CDR2 YFSETQ. Trimming cost V 0 bases and J 0 bases; bases outside gene matches: 3. CDR3 loop: CASSLDGGSSYNEQFF. CDR3 nucleotide sequence: TGCGCCAGCAGCTTGGATGGCGGGAGCTCCTACAATGAGCAGTTCTTC.